This T cell receptor (beta chain) was observed in a study of molecular identifiers for immune sequencing clone quantification. Overall study results and limits: Jurkat TCR RNA from one cell was spiked into about a million naive cells, and it was reportedly detectable there.

Each CDR3 protein is one row after TCRdb ran MiXCR on the PCR reads. Of roughly 300,000 distinct CDR3 sequences listed, about 22% are singletons. This clonotype was seen a single time. Its cognate antigen is unknown. It is likely a read error, because the conserved phenylalanine at the end of the CDR3 is missing. The germline V gene encodes CDR1 LNHDA and CDR2 SQIVND (reference sequence). The CDR3 runs to 14 residues. This sequence joins TRBV19 and TRBJ1-1, with no clear D. The source of this sequence is a human donor in good health. Some libraries in this study had Jurkat cell RNA spiked in. The specimen was naive CD8+ T cells from blood, with Jurkat cell RNA spiked in. Subset meaning: FACS-sorted CD8+CD4-CCR7+CD45RA+ naive T cells. The CDR3: CASSSWGLKTEAFY. The CDR3 bases are TGTGCCAGTAGTAGCTGGGGTCTGAAGACTGAAGCTTTCTAT.